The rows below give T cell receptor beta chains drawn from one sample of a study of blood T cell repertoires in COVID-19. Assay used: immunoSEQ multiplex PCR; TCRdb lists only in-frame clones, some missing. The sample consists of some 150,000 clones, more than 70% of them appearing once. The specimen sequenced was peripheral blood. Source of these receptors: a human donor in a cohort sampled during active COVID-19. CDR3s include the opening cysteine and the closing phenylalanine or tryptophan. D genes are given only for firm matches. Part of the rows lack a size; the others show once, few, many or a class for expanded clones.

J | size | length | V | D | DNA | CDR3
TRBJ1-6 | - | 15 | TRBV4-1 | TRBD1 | TGCGCCAGCAGCTCCCCGACAGGGGGTAATTCACCCCTCCACTTT | CASSSPTGGNSPLHF
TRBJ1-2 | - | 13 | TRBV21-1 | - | TGTGCCAGCAGCAAAGCGCTGGACTGGAACTACACCTTC | CASSKALDWNYTF
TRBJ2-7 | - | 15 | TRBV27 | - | TGTGCCAGCAGTTTCGATGGGCCTGGTCCCTACGAGCAGTACTTC | CASSFDGPGPYEQYF
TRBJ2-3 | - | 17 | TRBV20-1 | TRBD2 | TGCAGTGCTAGTTCGGGACTAGCGGGGGGTAGCACAGATACGCAGTATTTT | CSASSGLAGGSTDTQYF
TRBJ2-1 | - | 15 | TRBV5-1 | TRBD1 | TGCGCCAGCAGTTTCGGGACAGGGGATCACAATGAGCAGTTCTTC | CASSFGTGDHNEQFF
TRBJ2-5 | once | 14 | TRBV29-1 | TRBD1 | TGCAGCGTTGGGGGACAGGGCTCTCGAGGGACCCAGTACTTC | CSVGGQGSRGTQYF
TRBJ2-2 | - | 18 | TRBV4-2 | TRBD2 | TGTGCCAGCAGCCAAGAAAAGCGGGGGGGCGGGAACACCGGGGAGCTGTTTTTT | CASSQEKRGGGNTGELFF
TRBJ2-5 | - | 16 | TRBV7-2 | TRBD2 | TGTGCCAGCAGCCCGGGACTAGCGGGGGGAGGAGAGACCCAGTACTTC | CASSPGLAGGGETQYF
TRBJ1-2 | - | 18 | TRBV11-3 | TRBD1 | TGTGCCAGCAGCTTTACCGGGACAGGGGCCGCCGGGGACTATGGCTACACCTTC | CASSFTGTGAAGDYGYTF
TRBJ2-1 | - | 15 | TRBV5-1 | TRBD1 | TGCGCCAGCAGTCTGAGGCAGGGGGACTACAATGAGCAGTTCTTC | CASSLRQGDYNEQFF
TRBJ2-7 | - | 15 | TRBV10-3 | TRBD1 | TGTGCCATCAGTGGTCCCGGGACAGGTACCTACGAGCAGTACTTC | CAISGPGTGTYEQYF
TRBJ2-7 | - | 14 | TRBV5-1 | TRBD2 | TGCGCCAGCAGCCGAGGGACTATCTCCTACGAGCAGTACTTC | CASSRGTISYEQYF
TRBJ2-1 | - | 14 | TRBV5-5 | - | TGTGCCAGCAGCTTGGGGACTTCGGTGCATGAGCAGTTCTTC | CASSLGTSVHEQFF
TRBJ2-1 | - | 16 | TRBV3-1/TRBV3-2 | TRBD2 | TGTGCCAGCAGCCAAGTGACTAGCGGGGGGGACGATGAGCAGTTCTTC | CASSQVTSGGDDEQFF
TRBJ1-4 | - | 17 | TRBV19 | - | TGTGCCAGTAGTTATGGCTTTGGGGGCAGGCGTAATGAAAAACTGTTTTTT | CASSYGFGGRRNEKLFF
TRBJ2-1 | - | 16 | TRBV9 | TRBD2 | TGTGCCAGCAGCCTCCGGACTAGCCCGTCCAACAATGAGCAGTTCTTC | CASSLRTSPSNNEQFF
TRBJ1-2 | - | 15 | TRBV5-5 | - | TGTGCCAGCAGCTTGAGTCCAGGGCGAAACTATGGCTACACCTTC | CASSLSPGRNYGYTF
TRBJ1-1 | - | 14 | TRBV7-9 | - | TGTGCCAGCAGCTTAGAGGGGGGGATCACTGAAGCTTTCTTT | CASSLEGGITEAFF
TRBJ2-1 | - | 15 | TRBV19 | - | TGTGCCAGTAGTATAGTTAATCGAGGCAGGGGAAGGCAGTTCTTC | CASSIVNRGRGRQFF
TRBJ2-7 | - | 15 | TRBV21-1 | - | TGTGCCAGCAGCAAAGAACCGGGGAAAAACTACGAGCAGTACTTC | CASSKEPGKNYEQYF
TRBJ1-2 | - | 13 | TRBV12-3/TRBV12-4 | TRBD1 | TGTGCCAGCAATCGGGACAGCCGGGGTGGCTACACCTTC | CASNRDSRGGYTF
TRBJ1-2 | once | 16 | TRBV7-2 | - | TGTGCCAGCAGCAGGGCAACGTTCGGGGGTGGCTATGGCTACACCTTC | CASSRATFGGGYGYTF
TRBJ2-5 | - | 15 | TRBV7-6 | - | TGTGCCAGCAGCCTCCCAGGGGGGTCTCGGGAGACCCAGTACTTC | CASSLPGGSRETQYF
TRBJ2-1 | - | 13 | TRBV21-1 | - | TGTGCCAGCAGCAAAAGGGACAGGTCTGAGCAGTTCTTC | CASSKRDRSEQFF
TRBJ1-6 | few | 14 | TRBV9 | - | TGTGCCAGCAGCGTAGGGGGCCTTAGTTCACCCCTCCACTTT | CASSVGGLSSPLHF
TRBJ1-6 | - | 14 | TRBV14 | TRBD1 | TGTGCCAGCAGCCAACTACGACAGGGTTCACCCCTCCACTTT | CASSQLRQGSPLHF
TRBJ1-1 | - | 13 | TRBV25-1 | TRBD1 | TGTGCCAGTTCCGGGACAGTGATGCCTGAAGCTTTCTTT | CASSGTVMPEAFF
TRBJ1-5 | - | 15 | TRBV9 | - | TGTGCCAGCAGCGTAGGTAGCAGTCCAAATCAGCCCCAGCATTTT | CASSVGSSPNQPQHF
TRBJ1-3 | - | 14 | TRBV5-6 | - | TGTGCCAGCAGCTTAGGGGGAGTAGGAAACACCATATATTTT | CASSLGGVGNTIYF
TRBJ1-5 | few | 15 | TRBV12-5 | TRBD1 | TGTGCTAGTGGCGCCACAGGGGATGGCAATCAGCCCCAGCATTTT | CASGATGDGNQPQHF
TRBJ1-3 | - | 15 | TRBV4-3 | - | TGCGCCAGCAGCCAATCCCGGACAGCTGGAAACACCATATATTTT | CASSQSRTAGNTIYF
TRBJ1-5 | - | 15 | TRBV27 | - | TGTGCCAGCAGTTTAGGTCCAGGTAGCAATCAGCCCCAGCATTTT | CASSLGPGSNQPQHF
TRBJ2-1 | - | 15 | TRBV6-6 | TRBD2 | TGTGCCAGCAGAAAAGGACTAGCGGGGTACAATGAGCAGTTCTTC | CASRKGLAGYNEQFF
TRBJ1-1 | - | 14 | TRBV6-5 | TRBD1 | TGTGCCAGCAGTTTACAGGGGTCAGGCACTGAAGCTTTCTTT | CASSLQGSGTEAFF
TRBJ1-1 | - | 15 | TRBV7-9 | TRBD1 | TGTGCCAGCAGCCTGGGGACAGGTCGCGGGACTGAAGCTTTCTTT | CASSLGTGRGTEAFF
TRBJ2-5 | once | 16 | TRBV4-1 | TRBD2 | TGCGCCAGCAGCCCCGAAGCGGGGGCCGTCCAAGAGACCCAGTACTTC | CASSPEAGAVQETQYF
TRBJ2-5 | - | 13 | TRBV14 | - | TGTGCCAGCAGGCTCGTCAGGGGTAAGACCCAGTACTTC | CASRLVRGKTQYF
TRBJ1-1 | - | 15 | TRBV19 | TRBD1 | TGTGCCAGTAGTATCACAGGGGGCCGGAACACTGAAGCTTTCTTT | CASSITGGRNTEAFF
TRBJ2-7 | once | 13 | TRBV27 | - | TGTGCCAGCAGTATTCACAGCTCCTACGAGCAGTACTTC | CASSIHSSYEQYF
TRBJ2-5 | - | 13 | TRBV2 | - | TGTGCCAGCAGTCCAGGGGTCCAAGAGACCCAGTACTTC | CASSPGVQETQYF
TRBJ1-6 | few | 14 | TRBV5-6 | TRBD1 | TGTGCCAGCAGCGGGGGACAGGTGGGTTCACCCCTCCACTTT | CASSGGQVGSPLHF
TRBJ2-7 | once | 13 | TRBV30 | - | TGTGCCTGGAGTTCCGGGGAGCCCTACGAGCAGTACTTC | CAWSSGEPYEQYF
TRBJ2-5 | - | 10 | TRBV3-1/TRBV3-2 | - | TGTGCCAGCGGAGATGAGGCCCAGTACTTC | CASGDEAQYF
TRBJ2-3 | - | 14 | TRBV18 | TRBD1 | TGTGCCAGCTCCGACAGGGGGCTCACAGATACGCAGTATTTT | CASSDRGLTDTQYF
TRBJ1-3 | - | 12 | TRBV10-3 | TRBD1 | TGTGCCACCGGACAGGGCGGAAACACCATATATTTT | CATGQGGNTIYF